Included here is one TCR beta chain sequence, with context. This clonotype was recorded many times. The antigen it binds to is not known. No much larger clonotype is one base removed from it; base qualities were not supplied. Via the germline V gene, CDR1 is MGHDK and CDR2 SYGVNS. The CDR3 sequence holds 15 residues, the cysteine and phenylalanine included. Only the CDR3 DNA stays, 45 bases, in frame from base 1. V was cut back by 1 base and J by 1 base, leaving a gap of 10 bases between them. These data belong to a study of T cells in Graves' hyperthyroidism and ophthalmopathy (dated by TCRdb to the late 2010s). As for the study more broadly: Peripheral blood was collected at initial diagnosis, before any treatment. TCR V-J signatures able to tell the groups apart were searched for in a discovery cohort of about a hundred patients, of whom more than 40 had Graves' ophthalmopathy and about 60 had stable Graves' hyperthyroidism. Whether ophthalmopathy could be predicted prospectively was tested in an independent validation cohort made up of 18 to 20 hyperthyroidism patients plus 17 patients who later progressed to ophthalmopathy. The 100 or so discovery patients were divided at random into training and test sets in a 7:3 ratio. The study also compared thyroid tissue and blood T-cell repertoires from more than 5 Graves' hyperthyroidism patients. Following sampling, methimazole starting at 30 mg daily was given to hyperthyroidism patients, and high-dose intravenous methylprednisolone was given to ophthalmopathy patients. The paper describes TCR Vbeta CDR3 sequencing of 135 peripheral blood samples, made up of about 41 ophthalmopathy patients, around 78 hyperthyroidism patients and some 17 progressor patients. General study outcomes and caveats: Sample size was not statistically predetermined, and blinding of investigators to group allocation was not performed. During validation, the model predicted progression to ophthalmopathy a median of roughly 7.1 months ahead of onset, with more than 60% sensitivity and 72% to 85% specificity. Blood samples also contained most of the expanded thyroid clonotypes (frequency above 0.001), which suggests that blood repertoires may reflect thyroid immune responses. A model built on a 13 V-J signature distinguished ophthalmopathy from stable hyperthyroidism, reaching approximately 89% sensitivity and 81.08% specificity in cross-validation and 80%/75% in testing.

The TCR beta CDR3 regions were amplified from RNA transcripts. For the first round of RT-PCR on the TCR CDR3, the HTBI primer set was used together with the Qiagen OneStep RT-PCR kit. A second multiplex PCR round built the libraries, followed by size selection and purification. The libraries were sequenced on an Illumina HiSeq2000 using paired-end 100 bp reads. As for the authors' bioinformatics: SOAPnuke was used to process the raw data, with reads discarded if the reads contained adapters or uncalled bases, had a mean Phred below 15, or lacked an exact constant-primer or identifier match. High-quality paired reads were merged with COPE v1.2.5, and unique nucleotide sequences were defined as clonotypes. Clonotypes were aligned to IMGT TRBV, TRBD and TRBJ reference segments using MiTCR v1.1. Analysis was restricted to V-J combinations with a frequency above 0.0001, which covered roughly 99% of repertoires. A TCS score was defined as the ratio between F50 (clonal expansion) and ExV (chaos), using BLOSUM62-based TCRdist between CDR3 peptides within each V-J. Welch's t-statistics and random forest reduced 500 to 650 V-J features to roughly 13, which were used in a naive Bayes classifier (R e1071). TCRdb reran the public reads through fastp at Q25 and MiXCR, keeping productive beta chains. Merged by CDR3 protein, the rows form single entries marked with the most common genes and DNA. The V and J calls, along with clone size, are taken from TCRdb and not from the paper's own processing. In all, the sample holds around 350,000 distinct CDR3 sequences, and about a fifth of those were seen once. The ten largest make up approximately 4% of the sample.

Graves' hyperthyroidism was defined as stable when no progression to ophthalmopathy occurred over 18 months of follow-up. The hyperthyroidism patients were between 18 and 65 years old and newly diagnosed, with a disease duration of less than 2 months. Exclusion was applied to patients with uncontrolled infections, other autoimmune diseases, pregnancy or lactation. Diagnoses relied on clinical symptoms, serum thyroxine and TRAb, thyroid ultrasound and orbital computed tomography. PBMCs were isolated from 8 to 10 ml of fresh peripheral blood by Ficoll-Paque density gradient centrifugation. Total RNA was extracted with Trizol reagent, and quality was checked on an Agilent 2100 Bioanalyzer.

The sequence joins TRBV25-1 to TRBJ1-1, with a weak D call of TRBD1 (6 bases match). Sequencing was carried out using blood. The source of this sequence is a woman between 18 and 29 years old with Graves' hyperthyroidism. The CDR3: CASSESGGKNTEAFF. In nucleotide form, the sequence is TGTGCCAGCAGTGAATCCGGGGGCAAGAACACTGAAGCTTTCTTT.